This T cell receptor beta chain is drawn from a study of human T cells and chemical hapten exposure. Study as a whole: The upper back received 0.01% DPC by patch testing, with results read at 6 days.

This sample's time point: pre-sensitization, week 0. Treatment of the sample: therapeutic diphenylcyclopropenone sensitization with weekly scalp DPC. TCRdb itself ran the RACE reads through MiXCR, one entry per CDR3 protein. The sample lists 270,000 or so distinct CDR3 sequences; 7.5% to 8% were seen once. This CDR3 is 16 amino acids long. Deletions cut 5 bases from V and 4 bases from J, with 18 bases between. CDR1 is MNHEY, CDR2 SMNVEV, per germline (reference sequence). A few counts support this clonotype. Here the sequenced sample was whole blood, taken in connection with sensitization to the hapten diphenylcyclopropenone (DPC). This sequence was found in a young man with alopecia areata. Some clones in this sample may be carry-over from other donors' samples. V usage is TRBV27 and J usage is TRBJ1-5, with D perhaps TRBD1 (6 bases). This chain's CDR3 is CASSPQPGHRNQPQHF. The CDR3, as DNA: TGTGCCAGCAGTCCTCAACCGGGACATAGAAATCAGCCCCAGCATTTT.